This T cell receptor beta chain stems from a study of T-cell reconstitution after alpha-beta-depleted transplantation in children. V trimming: 0 bases; J trimming: 0 bases; junction bases outside the gene matches: 5. Per germline, CDR1 SQVTM and CDR2 ANQGSEA. The CDR3 sequence is 17 residues long. The study, taken as a whole, reports: A year had passed since transplant, and T-cell counts and diversity by then came mostly from newly produced T cells.

Worth noting for this clonotype: Antigen specificity is unknown.

Unique molecular identifiers were built into the TCRbeta library. One entry per CDR3 protein results from TCRdb running MiXCR on the PCR reads. Among some 310,000 distinct CDR3 sequences listed, around 25% were seen once. The chain combines TRBV29-1 with TRBJ2-4; 10 bases agree with TRBD1. The clonotype originates from a male patient aged 10 to 17 who had a stem cell transplant for acute lymphoblastic leukemia, so the T cells may come from the graft donor. The sample in question was PBMCs, mostly from graft donor cells, obtained 180 days after TCRalphabeta/CD19-depleted stem cell transplant. CDR3 in amino acids: CSVEDWGTGAAKNIQYF. Written as DNA, the CDR3 is TGCAGCGTTGAAGATTGGGGGACAGGGGCAGCCAAAAACATTCAGTACTTC.